This TCR beta chain was captured by sequencing in a study of blood T cells in healthy people across ages. In this sample, this clonotype turned up a few times. CDR1 is DFQATT, CDR2 SNEGSKA, per germline (reference sequence). The J segment lost 0 bases and the V segment lost 2 bases, leaving 13 bases of the junction unmatched. This CDR3 is built from 19 residues. Primed by a sample-barcoded 5' primer and a J-beta primer mix, a second PCR proceeded for about 6 to 12 cycles. Individual samples furnished no less than 2.5 million CDR3-containing paired-end reads apiece. TCRdb reanalysed the 5' RACE reads using MiXCR and keeps one entry per CDR3 protein. This repertoire shows more than 600,000 distinct CDR3 sequences, more than 20% found once; its top ten account for roughly 9%. This sample also appeared in a second study, on T cells of mothers and their children.

The specimen was blood. V gene TRBV20-1 combines with J gene TRBJ1-4; 9 bases line up with TRBD1. This clonotype was obtained from a boy between 10 and 17 years old in good health. CDR3 sequence reads: CSARTSGGYRGPTNEKLFF. In nucleotides, the CDR3 is TGCAGTGCTAGAACCTCTGGGGGGTACAGGGGGCCAACTAATGAAAAACTGTTTTTT.